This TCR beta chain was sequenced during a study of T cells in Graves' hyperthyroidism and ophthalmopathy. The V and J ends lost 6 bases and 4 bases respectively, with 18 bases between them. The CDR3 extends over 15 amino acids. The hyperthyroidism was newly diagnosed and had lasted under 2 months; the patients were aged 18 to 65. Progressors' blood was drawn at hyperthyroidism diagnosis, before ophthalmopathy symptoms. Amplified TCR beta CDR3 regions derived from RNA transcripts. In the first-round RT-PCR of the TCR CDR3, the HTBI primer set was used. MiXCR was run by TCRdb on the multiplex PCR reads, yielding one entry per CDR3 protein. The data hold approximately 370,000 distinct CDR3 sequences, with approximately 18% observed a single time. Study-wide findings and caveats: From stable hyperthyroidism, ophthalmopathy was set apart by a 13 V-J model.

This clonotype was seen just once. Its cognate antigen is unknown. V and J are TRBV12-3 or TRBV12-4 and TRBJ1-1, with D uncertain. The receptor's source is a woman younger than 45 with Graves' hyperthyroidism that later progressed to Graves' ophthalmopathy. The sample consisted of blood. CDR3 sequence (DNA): TGTGCCAGCAGCCGGAGGGTTTTAGCGGGCACTGAAGCTTTCTTT. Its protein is CASSRRVLAGTEAFF.